This is a list of T cell receptor beta chains from one sample in a study of shared clonotypes between healthy human individuals. The data were produced by immunoSEQ multiplex PCR, yet TCRdb's version contains in-frame clones alone and is incomplete. The data contain about 1,900,000 clones, 85% to 95% of them singletons. The sample consisted of naive CD8+ T cells sorted from blood. All receptors derive from a man aged 18 to 35 in good health. The CDR3 runs from the conserved cysteine through the conserved F or W. D genes are given only for firm matches. Expanded clones are given a class, and other clones once, few, many or no size at all.

j_gene,abundance,v_gene,d_gene,CDR3aa,CDR3nt
TRBJ1-1,NA,TRBV7-9,NA,CASSRQTIEAFF,TGTGCCAGCAGCCGTCAGACAATTGAAGCTTTCTTT
TRBJ2-1,NA,TRBV4-3,TRBD2,CASSQDFEEITSGNNEQFF,TGCGCCAGCAGCCAAGATTTCGAAGAGATAACTAGCGGTAACAATGAGCAGTTCTTC
TRBJ2-1,NA,TRBV9,TRBD2,CASNSLAGGYNEQFF,TGTGCCAGCAACTCCCTAGCGGGAGGATACAATGAGCAGTTCTTC
TRBJ2-1,NA,TRBV2,NA,CASPGPPANNEQFF,TGTGCCAGCCCTGGACCCCCCGCGAACAATGAGCAGTTCTTC
TRBJ1-1,NA,TRBV6-6,NA,CATYKAAMNTEAFF,TGTGCCACCTATAAGGCGGCCATGAACACTGAAGCTTTCTTT
TRBJ2-1,NA,TRBV19,NA,CASSIDLDSYNEQFF,TGTGCCAGTAGTATAGATTTGGACAGCTACAATGAGCAGTTCTTC
TRBJ2-7,NA,TRBV7-8,TRBD2,CASSLGVTSGSSYEQYF,TGTGCCAGCAGCTTAGGGGTGACTAGCGGGAGCTCCTACGAGCAGTACTTC
TRBJ1-2,NA,TRBV7-9,NA,CASSLEAGEDGYTF,TGTGCCAGCAGCTTAGAGGCAGGGGAAGATGGCTACACCTTC
TRBJ2-5,once,TRBV28,NA,CASSITGQETQYF,TGTGCCAGCAGTATTACAGGGCAAGAGACCCAGTACTTC
TRBJ2-7,NA,TRBV11-2,TRBD2,CASSPGGYEQYF,TGTGCCAGCAGTCCGGGGGGTTACGAGCAGTACTTC
TRBJ2-1,NA,TRBV4-3,NA,CASSHGLEGYNEQFF,TGCGCCAGCAGCCACGGGTTAGAGGGTTACAATGAGCAGTTCTTC
TRBJ2-1,NA,TRBV27,NA,CASSLGRTHNEQFF,TGTGCCAGCAGTTTGGGCCGGACGCACAATGAGCAGTTCTTC
TRBJ2-5,once,TRBV28,TRBD2,CASSLPREAKETQYF,TGTGCCAGCAGTTTACCCCGGGAGGCAAAGGAGACCCAGTACTTC
TRBJ2-1,NA,TRBV11-2,NA,CASSLWAGVYNEQFF,TGTGCCAGCAGCTTATGGGCAGGGGTTTACAATGAGCAGTTCTTC
TRBJ1-5,NA,TRBV30,TRBD1,CAWSRQGAQPQHF,TGTGCCTGGAGTAGACAGGGGGCACAGCCCCAGCATTTT
TRBJ1-1,NA,TRBV5-1,TRBD1,CASSFFYRGGDTEAFF,TGCGCCAGCAGCTTCTTCTACAGGGGAGGGGACACTGAAGCTTTCTTT
TRBJ1-2,NA,TRBV2,NA,CASRRSRETLGTENYGYTF,TGTGCCAGCAGGCGATCCCGAGAAACGTTAGGTACCGAGAACTATGGCTACACCTTC
TRBJ1-2,NA,TRBV30,NA,CAWSVMEGDGYTF,TGTGCCTGGAGTGTTATGGAAGGGGATGGCTACACCTTC
TRBJ1-2,NA,TRBV11-2,TRBD1,CASSLTPIGTAFYGYTF,TGTGCCAGCAGCTTGACACCCATCGGGACAGCCTTCTATGGCTACACCTTC
TRBJ1-2,NA,TRBV27,TRBD1,CASRELQGAQDGYTF,TGTGCCAGCAGGGAACTCCAGGGGGCGCAGGATGGCTACACCTTC
TRBJ2-3,NA,TRBV27,NA,CASSLTGSTDTQYF,TGTGCCAGCAGTTTAACAGGGAGCACAGATACGCAGTATTTT
TRBJ1-5,NA,TRBV4-1,TRBD1,CASSQIGPGTGNQPQHF,TGCGCCAGCAGCCAAATTGGTCCAGGGACAGGGAATCAGCCCCAGCATTTT
TRBJ2-1,NA,TRBV7-9,TRBD2,CASSLGTSGAYLYNEQFF,TGTGCCAGCAGCCTCGGGACTAGCGGGGCATACCTCTACAATGAGCAGTTCTTC
TRBJ1-2,NA,TRBV2,TRBD1,CASSEDPTGAANYGYTF,TGTGCCAGCAGTGAAGACCCCACAGGGGCAGCTAACTATGGCTACACCTTC
TRBJ2-1,NA,TRBV4-1,NA,CASSPTAGAYNEQFF,TGCGCCAGCAGCCCTACCGCAGGAGCCTACAATGAGCAGTTCTTC
TRBJ1-6,few,TRBV4-1,NA,CASSQVLGARSPLHF,TGCGCCAGCAGCCAAGTCTTGGGGGCCCGTTCACCCCTCCACTTT
TRBJ2-5,NA,TRBV6-5,TRBD2,CASSYGGVAGETQYF,TGTGCCAGCAGTTACGGGGGGGTGGCGGGTGAGACCCAGTACTTC
TRBJ2-7,NA,TRBV27,TRBD1,CASGPGQDSYEQYF,TGTGCCAGCGGACCGGGACAGGACTCCTACGAGCAGTACTTC
TRBJ2-7,NA,TRBV9,NA,CASSNNRYSGTYEQYF,TGTGCCAGCAGCAACAATAGGTACAGTGGAACCTACGAGCAGTACTTC
TRBJ1-1,NA,TRBV7-9,TRBD1,CASSGDRGLRSEAFF,TGTGCCAGCAGTGGGGACAGGGGGCTCCGAAGTGAAGCTTTCTTT
TRBJ2-1,once,TRBV7-9,TRBD1,CASSPDRGPHNEQFF,TGTGCCAGCAGCCCAGACAGGGGGCCCCACAATGAGCAGTTCTTC
TRBJ2-7,few,TRBV7-8,NA,CASSLNYEQYF,TGTGCCAGCAGCTTAAACTACGAGCAGTACTTC
TRBJ2-7,NA,TRBV30,NA,CAWETDSYEQYF,TGTGCCTGGGAGACAGACTCCTACGAGCAGTACTTC
TRBJ2-7,NA,TRBV4-3,TRBD1,CASSPGQGAYEQYF,TGCGCCAGCAGCCCCGGACAGGGGGCCTACGAGCAGTACTTC
TRBJ2-7,NA,TRBV19,NA,CASSLIGGEYEQYF,TGTGCCAGTAGTCTCATAGGGGGGGAATACGAGCAGTACTTC
TRBJ2-7,few,TRBV27,NA,CASSPETAHAYEQYF,TGTGCCAGCAGTCCAGAGACAGCCCACGCCTACGAGCAGTACTTC
TRBJ2-5,NA,TRBV4-1,NA,CASSTGQQETQYF,TGCGCCAGCAGCACCGGACAGCAAGAGACCCAGTACTTC
TRBJ2-3,once,TRBV28,NA,CASSFLRSADTQYF,TGTGCCAGCAGTTTTTTGCGGTCGGCAGATACGCAGTATTTT
TRBJ1-4,NA,TRBV4-1,TRBD1,CASSQADRAGEKLFF,TGCGCCAGCAGCCAAGCCGACAGGGCCGGAGAAAAACTGTTTTTT
TRBJ1-3,NA,TRBV6-1,NA,CASSEWGGSGNTIYF,TGTGCCAGCAGTGAATGGGGTGGATCTGGAAACACCATATATTTT
TRBJ2-7,once,TRBV7-9,NA,CASSLPDGSTHEQYF,TGTGCCAGCAGCTTACCCGACGGGAGTACCCACGAGCAGTACTTC
TRBJ1-2,NA,TRBV15,NA,CATSRDWVRNGYTF,TGTGCCACCAGCAGAGACTGGGTCCGGAACGGCTACACCTTC
TRBJ2-1,NA,TRBV13,NA,CASSSGQRLNNEQFF,TGTGCCAGCAGCTCGGGACAACGGCTAAACAATGAGCAGTTCTTC
TRBJ1-2,NA,TRBV19,TRBD1,CASSMIGQANYGYTF,TGTGCCAGTAGTATGATCGGACAGGCGAACTATGGCTACACCTTC
TRBJ1-2,NA,TRBV4-1,NA,CASSQETPTGRANYGYTF,TGCGCCAGCAGCCAAGAGACCCCGACAGGCCGAGCTAACTATGGCTACACCTTC
TRBJ2-2,NA,TRBV9,TRBD2,CASSAGLAGYTGELFF,TGTGCCAGCAGCGCGGGACTAGCGGGTTACACCGGGGAGCTGTTTTTT
TRBJ2-7,NA,TRBV19,TRBD2,CASSIASGGAGEQYF,TGTGCCAGTAGTATAGCTAGCGGGGGGGCCGGCGAGCAGTACTTC
TRBJ2-2,NA,TRBV5-6,NA,CASSFTGAPGELFF,TGTGCCAGCAGCTTTACGGGGGCCCCCGGGGAGCTGTTTTTT
TRBJ2-3,NA,TRBV6-6,NA,CASSYGAGGTDTQYF,TGTGCCAGCAGTTACGGCGCCGGCGGGACAGATACGCAGTATTTT
TRBJ2-2,NA,TRBV5-6,TRBD2,CASSLGLAGAYGELFF,TGTGCCAGCAGCTTGGGGCTAGCGGGAGCTTACGGGGAGCTGTTTTTT
TRBJ2-7,once,TRBV5-8,NA,CASSLREKYEQYF,TGTGCCAGCAGCTTACGGGAGAAGTACGAGCAGTACTTC
TRBJ2-5,NA,TRBV12-5,TRBD2,CASRGIASGNQETQYF,TGTGCTAGTCGGGGTATTGCTAGCGGAAACCAAGAGACCCAGTACTTC